The 18 T cell receptor beta chains below come from one sample, sequenced in a study of blood T cell repertoires in COVID-19. Here immunoSEQ multiplex PCR was the method, and the copy in TCRdb shows in-frame clones only, minus some. The top ten hold about 2.1% of the sample, which has 150,000 to 200,000 clones, roughly 87% seen once. Source material: peripheral blood. Receptor source: a young man who had recovered from COVID-19.

The gene calls are TRBV4-1 and TRBJ2-1; 9 positions match TRBD2. Trimming cost V 2 bases and J 1 base; bases outside gene matches: 9. This CDR3 has 18 amino acids. Per germline, CDR1 MGHRA and CDR2 YSYEKL. CDR3 loop: CASSQSSSGASSYNEQFF. The CDR3 DNA reads as TGCGCCAGCAGCCAAAGTTCTAGCGGGGCCTCTTCCTACAATGAGCAGTTCTTC.

The V and J genes are TRBV19 and TRBJ1-1, with 7 bases aligning to TRBD1. The germline gives CDR1 LNHDA, CDR2 SQIVND (reference sequence). CDR3 length equals 14 residues. Trimming cost V 6 bases and J 1 base; bases outside gene matches: 5. The CDR3 region is CASSQQGWNTEAFF. CDR3 DNA: TGTGCCAGTAGCCAACAGGGGTGGAACACTGAAGCTTTCTTT.

V is TRBV11-2 and J is TRBJ2-1; perhaps TRBD1 as D (5 bases). The germline V and J ends were trimmed by 4 bases and 6 bases, with 13 bases remaining between them. The CDR3 is 14 amino acids. Looked up from germline, CDR1 is SGHAT and CDR2 is FQNNGV. CDR3 amino acids: CASSSGSGPNEQFF. The CDR3 region has the DNA TGTGCCAGCAGCTCAGGGTCTGGCCCCAATGAGCAGTTCTTC.

This clone showed up just once. The chain combines TRBV4-3 with TRBJ2-1, with a possible D match to TRBD2 (5 bases). Germline CDR1 LGHNA, CDR2 YSLEER. This CDR3 has 15 amino acids. V lost 0 bases to trimming and J lost 4 bases, with 10 bases between them. The CDR3 DNA reads as TGCGCCAGCAGCCAAGAGTGGGAGCTTTACAATGAGCAGTTCTTC. It translates to CASSQEWELYNEQFF.

In nucleotides, the CDR3 is TGCGCCAGCTTCCGCCGGGGGGCAGAAGAGACCCAGTACTTC. As protein: CASFRRGAEETQYF. This sequence joins TRBV5-1 and TRBJ2-5, with D possibly being TRBD2 (7 bases). This CDR3 is built from 14 residues. Germline CDR1 is SGHRS and CDR2 is YFSETQ. V was pared by 7 bases and J by 3 bases, with 16 bases between. The whole variable domain, remainder taken from reference TRBV5-1 and TRBJ2-5, is KAGVTQTPRYLIKTRGQQVTLSCSPISGHRSVSWYQQTPGQGLQFLFEYFSETQRNKGNFPGRFSGRQFSNSRSEMNVSTLELGDSALYLCASFRRGAEETQYFGPGTRLLVL.

The chain employs TRBV9 and TRBJ1-1; 8 bases fit TRBD1. CDR1 is SGDLS, CDR2 YYNGEE, per germline. This CDR3 contains 15 residues. V dropped 4 bases and J dropped 7; count of bases not matched to a gene: 12. This CDR3 reads CASSPQDRVKGEAFF. The CDR3, as DNA: TGTGCCAGCAGCCCCCAGGACAGGGTTAAGGGTGAAGCTTTCTTT.

The rearrangement joins TRBV7-3 to TRBJ2-3, with D possibly matching TRBD2 (5 bases). Germline V lookup: CDR1 SGHTA, CDR2 FQGTGA. The CDR3 runs to 14 residues. V was trimmed by 3 bases and J by 2 bases, leaving 9 bases between them. The CDR3 nucleotides read TGTGCCAGCAGCTTCTTCGGGATCACAGATACGCAGTATTTT. It translates to CASSFFGITDTQYF.

The genes are TRBV3-1 (or the pseudogene TRBV3-2) and TRBJ1-5, with TRBD1 identical over 10 bases. Germline lookup yields CDR1 LGHDT and CDR2 YNNKEL (reference sequence). V gave up 1 base and J gave up 7 bases; unmatched junction bases: 1. The CDR3 sequence is 14 residues long. The CDR3 loop is CASSQGTGGQPQHF. CDR3 coding DNA: TGTGCCAGCAGCCAAGGGACAGGGGGGCAGCCCCAGCATTTT.

V usage is TRBV6-1 and J usage is TRBJ1-1; tentative D call: TRBD1 (5 bases). CDR3 size: 13 residues. V lost 1 base and J 10 bases, leaving 13 bases between the germline ends. CDR1 and CDR2 (germline): MNHNS, SASEGT. This CDR3 reads CASSEGLIGGAFF. In DNA, the CDR3 is TGTGCCAGCAGTGAAGGACTAATCGGGGGAGCTTTCTTT.

The chain is built from TRBV19 and TRBJ1-5; tentatively, D is TRBD1 (6 bases). With 10 bases removed from V and 1 base from J, the gap between germline ends came to 14 bases. The CDR3 runs 14 residues. Per the germline V gene, CDR1 is LNHDA and CDR2 is SQIVND (reference sequence). In DNA, the CDR3 is TGTGCCACCGCATCTAGGGGGAGCAATCAGCCCCAGCATTTT. Its protein is CATASRGSNQPQHF. Together with reference TRBV19 and TRBJ1-5, the CDR3 gives the full variable domain: DGGITQSPKYLFRKEGQNVTLSCEQNLNHDAMYWYRQDPGQGLRLIYYSQIVNDFQKGDIAEGYSVSREKKESFPLTVTSAQKNPTAFYLCATASRGSNQPQHFGDGTRLSIL.

This chain links TRBV5-1 with TRBJ2-7, with 10 bases identical to TRBD2. With 4 bases clipped from V and 3 bases from J, the junction kept 16 bases outside the gene matches. The CDR3 sequence is 18 residues long. The germline CDR1 and CDR2 sequences are SGHRS and YFSETQ. For the CDR3, the DNA is TGCGCCAGCAGCCCTTCTAGCGGGGGAGACGGGGGATACTACGAGCAGTACTTC. This encodes CASSPSSGGDGGYYEQYF. The full variable domain, in which reference TRBV5-1 and TRBJ2-7 provide the parts outside the CDR3, is KAGVTQTPRYLIKTRGQQVTLSCSPISGHRSVSWYQQTPGQGLQFLFEYFSETQRNKGNFPGRFSGRQFSNSRSEMNVSTLELGDSALYLCASSPSSGGDGGYYEQYFGPGTRLTVT.

V and J are TRBV5-1 and TRBJ2-7; 8 nucleotides match TRBD2. The CDR3 consists of 15 residues. Looked up from germline, CDR1 is SGHRS and CDR2 is YFSETQ. The V gene end was trimmed by 4 bases and the J gene end by 2 bases; junction bases not matched to a gene: 8. The CDR3 sequence: CASSRATSVPYEQYF. In DNA, the CDR3 is TGCGCCAGCAGCCGGGCGACTAGCGTCCCCTACGAGCAGTACTTC.

The chain carries TRBV18 and TRBJ2-1, with D uncertain. V lost 6 bases, J lost 8 bases, and 14 bases lay in between. The CDR3 loop spans 13 amino acids. Germline V gene sequence: CDR1 KGHSH, CDR2 LQKENI. CDR3 loop: CASSPLDADEQFF. CDR3 sequence (DNA): TGTGCCAGCTCCCCGTTAGACGCGGATGAGCAGTTCTTC.

The chain recombines TRBV4-1 with TRBJ2-3; 7 positions agree with TRBD2. Germline loops: CDR1 MGHRA, CDR2 YSYEKL. This CDR3 contains 15 residues. V lost 4 bases and J lost 6; bases outside the gene matches: 10. CDR3 DNA: TGCGCCAGCAGCCGGGGGATGAGCGGGGTGGATACGCAGTATTTT. It is translated as CASSRGMSGVDTQYF.

The chain recombines TRBV10-3 with TRBJ2-3; 9 bases agree with TRBD2. J lost 6 bases, V lost 4 bases, and 11 bases had no gene match. CDR3 length equals 16 residues. Germline assignment: CDR1 ENHRY and CDR2 SYGVKD. The CDR3 nucleotides are TGTGCCATCAGTGGGGGGCTAGCGGGGCCTGGGGATACGCAGTATTTT. Protein product: CAISGGLAGPGDTQYF.

The chain employs TRBV24-1 and TRBJ2-1; 11 nucleotides align to TRBD2. There are 18 residues in the CDR3. The V gene's germline CDR1 is KGHDR and CDR2 SFDVKD. Trimming removed 4 bases from V and 6 bases from J; junction bases left unmatched: 13. The CDR3 DNA reads as TGTGCCACCAGTGAATTGGACAAATCTAGCGGGAGGACCAATGAGCAGTTCTTC. It codes for CATSELDKSSGRTNEQFF.

The chain links TRBV19 to TRBJ2-1; D gene uncertain. Per the germline V gene, CDR1 is LNHDA and CDR2 is SQIVND (reference sequence). This CDR3 is built from 15 residues. Trimming removed 3 bases at V and 5 bases at J, with 14 bases between. The CDR3 loop is CASSIIPAANNEQFF. Here the CDR3 DNA reads TGTGCCAGTAGTATCATACCGGCGGCTAACAATGAGCAGTTCTTC.

CDR3 amino acids: CASSETGGEQHF. As DNA, the CDR3 is TGTGCCAGCAGTGAGACGGGGGGGGAACAGCATTTT. The chain uses TRBV2 and TRBJ1-5; D may be TRBD1 (5 bases). This CDR3 is built from 12 residues. Per germline, CDR1 SNHLY and CDR2 FYNNEI. The V and J ends lost 3 bases and 13 bases respectively, with 13 bases between them.